The present T cell receptor (beta chain) was sequenced within a study of Graves' ophthalmopathy and Graves' hyperthyroidism. This clonotype came up a few times. Antigen: not known. Trimming left V 5 bases short and J 4 bases short, with 11 bases between. This CDR3 spans 13 amino acids. Clinical symptoms and serum thyroxine were used for diagnosis; TRAb, thyroid ultrasound and orbital computed tomography were also relied on. The starting material, more than 8.5 ml of fresh peripheral blood, provided the PBMCs. Researchers took RNA transcripts and amplified TCR beta CDR3 regions from them. Following a first-round RT-PCR that used HTBI primers, a second-round multiplex PCR was carried out. TCRdb itself ran the multiplex PCR reads through MiXCR, one entry per CDR3 protein. The table shows about 230,000 distinct CDR3 sequences, with around 50% occurring only once. Broader study findings: Appearing in blood as well were most expanded thyroid clonotypes above 0.001 frequency.

V usage is TRBV12-3 or TRBV12-4 and J usage is TRBJ1-2, with a tentative D call TRBD1 (5 bases). What was sequenced was peripheral blood. The clonotype originates from an adult man with Graves' ophthalmopathy. CDR3 in DNA: TGTGCCAGCAGTCGGGACGGGCGCTATGGCTACACCTTC. Translated: CASSRDGRYGYTF.